In its sample, the clone carrying this TCR beta chain was seen a few times. This entry belongs to a study of blood T cell repertoires in COVID-19. Across the whole study: Samples of COVID-19 (acute and convalescent) were obtained from the United States, Italy and Spain. PBMCs, B-cell-depleted T cells, or T cells provided the cDNA or gDNA that made up the material.

This CDR3 comprises 15 residues. Germline V gives CDR1 SGHTS, CDR2 YDEGEE. Unmatched junction bases numbered 4, after V lost 0 bases and J lost 3 bases. In the original processing: Estimation of nucleated cell counts was performed using reference gene primer amplification. The repertoire was sequenced with immunoSEQ multiplex PCR; TCRdb's copy has only in-frame clones and lacks some. That table supplies the V and J calls and clone size; D and trimming were determined from the DNA. The sample contains about 160,000 clones, around 85% of which appear only once. This chain connects TRBV5-8 to TRBJ2-3, with TRBD1 identical over 7 bases. The TCR sequence derives from a human donor with acute or convalescent COVID-19. The donor label of this sample is uncertain. Sequencing used peripheral blood. The DNA of the CDR3 is TGTGCCAGCAGCTTGGGGCAGGGGGAAACAGATACGCAGTATTTT. This gives the protein CASSLGQGETDTQYF.